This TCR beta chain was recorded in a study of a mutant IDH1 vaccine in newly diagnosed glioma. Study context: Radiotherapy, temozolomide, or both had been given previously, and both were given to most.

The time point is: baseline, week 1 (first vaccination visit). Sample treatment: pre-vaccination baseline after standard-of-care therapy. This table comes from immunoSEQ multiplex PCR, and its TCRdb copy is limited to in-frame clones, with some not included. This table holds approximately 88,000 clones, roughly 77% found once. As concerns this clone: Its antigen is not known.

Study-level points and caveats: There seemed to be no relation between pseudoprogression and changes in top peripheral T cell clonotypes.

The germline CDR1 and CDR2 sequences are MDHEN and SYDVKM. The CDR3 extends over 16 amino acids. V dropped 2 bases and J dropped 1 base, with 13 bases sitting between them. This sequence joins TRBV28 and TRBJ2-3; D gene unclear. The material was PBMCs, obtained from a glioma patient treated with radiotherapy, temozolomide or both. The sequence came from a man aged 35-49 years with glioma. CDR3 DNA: TGTGCCAGCAGTTTACCCACCCGGGCCCGCACAGATACGCAGTATTTT. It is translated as CASSLPTRARTDTQYF.